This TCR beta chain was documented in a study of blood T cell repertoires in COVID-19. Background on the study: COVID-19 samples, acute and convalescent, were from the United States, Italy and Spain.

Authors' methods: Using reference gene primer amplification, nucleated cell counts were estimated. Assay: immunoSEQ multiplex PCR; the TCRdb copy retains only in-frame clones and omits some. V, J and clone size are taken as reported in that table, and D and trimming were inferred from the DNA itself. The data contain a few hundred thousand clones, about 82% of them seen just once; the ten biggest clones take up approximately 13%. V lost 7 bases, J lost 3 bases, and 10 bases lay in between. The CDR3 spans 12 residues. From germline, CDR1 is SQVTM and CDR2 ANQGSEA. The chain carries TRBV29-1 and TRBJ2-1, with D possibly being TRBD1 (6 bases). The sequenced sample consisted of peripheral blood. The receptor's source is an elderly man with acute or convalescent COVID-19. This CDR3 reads CSAGQNYNEQFF. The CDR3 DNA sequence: TGCAGCGCTGGACAGAACTACAATGAGCAGTTCTTC.